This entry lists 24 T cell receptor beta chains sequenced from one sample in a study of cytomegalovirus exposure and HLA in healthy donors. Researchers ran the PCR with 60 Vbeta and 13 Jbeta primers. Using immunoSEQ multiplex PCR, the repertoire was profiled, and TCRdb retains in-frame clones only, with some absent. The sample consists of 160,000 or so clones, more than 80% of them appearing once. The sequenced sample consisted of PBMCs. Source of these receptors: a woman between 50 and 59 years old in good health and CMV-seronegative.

The CDR3 here is CASSLGTDNQPQHF. CDR3 sequence (DNA): TGTGCCAGCAGCCTTGGGACAGACAATCAGCCCCAGCATTTT. The J gene is TRBJ1-5, the V gene TRBV4-2; 7 nucleotides line up with TRBD1. Germline trimming cut 4 bases from V and 3 bases from J; bases unmatched to any gene: 3. Germline V gene data show CDR1 as LGHNA and CDR2 as YNFKEQ. This CDR3 region has 14 residues.

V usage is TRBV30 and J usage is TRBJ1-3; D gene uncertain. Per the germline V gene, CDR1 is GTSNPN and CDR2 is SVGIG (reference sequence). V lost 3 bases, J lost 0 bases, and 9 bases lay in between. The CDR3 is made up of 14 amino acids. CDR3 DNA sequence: TGTGCCTGGAGCCCGGGGAGCTCTGGAAACACCATATATTTT. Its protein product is CAWSPGSSGNTIYF.

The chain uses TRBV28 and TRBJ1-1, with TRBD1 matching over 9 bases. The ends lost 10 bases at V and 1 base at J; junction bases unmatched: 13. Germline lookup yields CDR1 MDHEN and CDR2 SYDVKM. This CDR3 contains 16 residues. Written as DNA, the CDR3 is TGTGCCATCACAGGGGGCGCTTTTCGTAGGAACACTGAAGCTTTCTTT. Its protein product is CAITGGAFRRNTEAFF.

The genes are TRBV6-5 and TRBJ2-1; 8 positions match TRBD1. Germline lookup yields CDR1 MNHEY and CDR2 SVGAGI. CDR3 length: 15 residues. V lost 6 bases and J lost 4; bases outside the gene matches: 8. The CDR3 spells CASSAPGGLYNEQFF. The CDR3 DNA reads TGTGCCAGCAGCGCTCCAGGGGGCCTTTACAATGAGCAGTTCTTC.

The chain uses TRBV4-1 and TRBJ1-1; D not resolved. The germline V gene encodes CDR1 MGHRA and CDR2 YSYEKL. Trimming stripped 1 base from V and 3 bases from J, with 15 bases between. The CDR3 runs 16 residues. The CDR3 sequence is CASSQVGGGLYTEAFF. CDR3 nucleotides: TGCGCCAGCAGCCAAGTTGGAGGAGGACTATACACTGAAGCTTTCTTT.

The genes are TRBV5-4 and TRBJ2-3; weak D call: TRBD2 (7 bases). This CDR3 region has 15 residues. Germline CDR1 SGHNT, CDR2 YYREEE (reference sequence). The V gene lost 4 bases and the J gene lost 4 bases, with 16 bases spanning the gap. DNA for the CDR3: TGTGCCAGCAGCCGGGGGGCCTCTAGCCCAGATACGCAGTATTTT. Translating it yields CASSRGASSPDTQYF.

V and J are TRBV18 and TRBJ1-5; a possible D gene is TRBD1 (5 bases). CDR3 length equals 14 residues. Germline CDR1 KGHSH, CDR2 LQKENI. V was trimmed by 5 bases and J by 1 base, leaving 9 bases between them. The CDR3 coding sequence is TGTGCCAGCTCAACCTCAGGGAGCAATCAGCCCCAGCATTTT. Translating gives CASSTSGSNQPQHF.

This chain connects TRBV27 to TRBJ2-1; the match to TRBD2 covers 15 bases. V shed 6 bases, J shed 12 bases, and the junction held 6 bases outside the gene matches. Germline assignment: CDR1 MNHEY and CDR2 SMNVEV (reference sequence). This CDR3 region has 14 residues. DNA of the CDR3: TGTGCCAGCAGCCGGACTAGCGGGGGGGCCTCGCAGTTCTTC. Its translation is CASSRTSGGASQFF.

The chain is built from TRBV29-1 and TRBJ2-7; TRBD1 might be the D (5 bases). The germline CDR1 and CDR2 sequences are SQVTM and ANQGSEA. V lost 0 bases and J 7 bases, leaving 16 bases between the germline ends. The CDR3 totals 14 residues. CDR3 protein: CSVEETQGKGEQYF. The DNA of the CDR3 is TGCAGCGTTGAAGAGACCCAGGGAAAAGGAGAGCAGTACTTC.

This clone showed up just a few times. CDR3 DNA sequence: TGTGCCAGCAGTCCTAATCCGAACACCGGGGAGCTGTTTTTT. Translated, it gives CASSPNPNTGELFF. The V and J genes are TRBV28 and TRBJ2-2; no clear D gene. From germline, CDR1 is MDHEN and CDR2 SYDVKM. The CDR3 length is 14 residues. Trimming pared 5 bases from V and 0 bases from J, leaving 7 bases between.

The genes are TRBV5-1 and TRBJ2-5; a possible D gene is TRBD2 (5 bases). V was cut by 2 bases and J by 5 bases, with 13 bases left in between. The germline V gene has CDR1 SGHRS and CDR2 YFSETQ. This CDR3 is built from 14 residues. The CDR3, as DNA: TGCGCCAGCAGCTTACACGGGATATTTGAGACCCAGTACTTC. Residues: CASSLHGIFETQYF.

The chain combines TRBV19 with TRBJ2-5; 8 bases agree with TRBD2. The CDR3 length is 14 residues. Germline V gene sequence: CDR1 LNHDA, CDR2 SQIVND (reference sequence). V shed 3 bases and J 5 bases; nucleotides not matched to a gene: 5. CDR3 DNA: TGTGCCAGTAGTATGAGCGGGAGCAGGGAGACCCAGTACTTC. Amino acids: CASSMSGSRETQYF.

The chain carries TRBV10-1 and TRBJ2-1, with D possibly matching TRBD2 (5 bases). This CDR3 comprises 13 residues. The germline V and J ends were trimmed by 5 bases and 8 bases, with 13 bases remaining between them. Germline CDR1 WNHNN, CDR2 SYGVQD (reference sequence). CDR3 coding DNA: TGCGCCAGCAGTCTTGGGTCGCGGGATGAGCAGTTCTTC. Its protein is CASSLGSRDEQFF.

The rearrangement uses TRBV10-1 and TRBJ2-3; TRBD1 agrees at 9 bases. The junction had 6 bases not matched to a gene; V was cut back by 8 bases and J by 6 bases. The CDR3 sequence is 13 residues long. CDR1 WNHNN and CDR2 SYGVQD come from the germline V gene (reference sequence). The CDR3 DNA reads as TGCGCCAGCGGGACAGGGTCCCCCGATACGCAGTATTTT. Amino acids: CASGTGSPDTQYF.

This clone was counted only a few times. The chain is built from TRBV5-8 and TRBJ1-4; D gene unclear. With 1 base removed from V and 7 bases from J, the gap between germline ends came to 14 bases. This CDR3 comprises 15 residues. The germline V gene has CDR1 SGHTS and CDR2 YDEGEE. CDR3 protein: CASSLLGQASEKLFF. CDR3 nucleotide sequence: TGTGCCAGCAGCTTGCTTGGGCAGGCGTCTGAAAAACTGTTTTTT.

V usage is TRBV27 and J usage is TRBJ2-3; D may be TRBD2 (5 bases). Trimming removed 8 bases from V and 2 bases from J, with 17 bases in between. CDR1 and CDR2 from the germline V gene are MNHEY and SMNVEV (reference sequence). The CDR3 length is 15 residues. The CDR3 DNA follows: TGTGCCAGCCGACCCCAGACTACTATCACAGATACGCAGTATTTT. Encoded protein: CASRPQTTITDTQYF.

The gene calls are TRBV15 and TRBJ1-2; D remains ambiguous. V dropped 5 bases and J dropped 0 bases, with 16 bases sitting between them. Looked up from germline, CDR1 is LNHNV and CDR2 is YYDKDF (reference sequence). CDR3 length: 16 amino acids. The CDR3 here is CATSSKRHPSNYGYTF. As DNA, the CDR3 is TGTGCCACCAGCTCCAAGAGGCATCCTTCTAACTATGGCTACACCTTC. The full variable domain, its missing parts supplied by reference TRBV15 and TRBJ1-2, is DAMVIQNPRYQVTQFGKPVTLSCSQTLNHNVMYWYQQKSSQAPKLLFHYYDKDFNNEADTPDNFQSRRPNTSFCFLDIRSPGLGDTAMYLCATSSKRHPSNYGYTFGSGTRLTVV.

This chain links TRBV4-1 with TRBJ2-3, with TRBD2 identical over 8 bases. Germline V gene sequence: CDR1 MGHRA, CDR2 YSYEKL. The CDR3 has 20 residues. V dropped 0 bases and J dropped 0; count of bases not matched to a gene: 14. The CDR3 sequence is CASSQERLAGSSTSTDTQYF. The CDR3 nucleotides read TGCGCCAGCAGCCAAGAGCGCCTAGCGGGCAGTTCAACTAGCACAGATACGCAGTATTTT.

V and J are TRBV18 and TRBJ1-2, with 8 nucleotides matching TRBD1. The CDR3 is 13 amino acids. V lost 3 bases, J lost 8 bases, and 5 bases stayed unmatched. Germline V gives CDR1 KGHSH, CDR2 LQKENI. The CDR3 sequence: CASSPTGVEGYTF. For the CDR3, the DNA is TGTGCCAGCTCACCGACAGGGGTGGAGGGCTACACCTTC.

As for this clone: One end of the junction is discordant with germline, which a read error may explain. The CDR3 here is CAGSRGVTEAFF. The CDR3, as DNA: TGTGCCGGCAGCCGAGGAGTTACTGAAGCTTTCTTT. The chain is built from TRBV7-9 and TRBJ1-1; D is unresolved. The CDR3 runs to 12 residues. Germline values: CDR1 SEHNR, CDR2 FQNEAQ (reference sequence).

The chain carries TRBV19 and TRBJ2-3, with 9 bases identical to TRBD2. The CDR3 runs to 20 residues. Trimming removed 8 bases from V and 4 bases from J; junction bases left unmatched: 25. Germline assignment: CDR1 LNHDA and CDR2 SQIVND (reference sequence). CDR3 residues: CASGGVFGLAGTGGADTQYF. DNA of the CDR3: TGTGCCAGTGGGGGGGTCTTTGGGCTAGCGGGAACCGGAGGAGCAGATACGCAGTATTTT.

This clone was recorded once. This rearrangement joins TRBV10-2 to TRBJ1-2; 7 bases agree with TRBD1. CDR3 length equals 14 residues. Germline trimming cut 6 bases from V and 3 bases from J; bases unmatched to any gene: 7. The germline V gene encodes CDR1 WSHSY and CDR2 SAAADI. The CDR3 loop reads CASSAGTDYYGYTF. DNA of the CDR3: TGCGCCAGCAGCGCGGGGACAGACTACTATGGCTACACCTTC.

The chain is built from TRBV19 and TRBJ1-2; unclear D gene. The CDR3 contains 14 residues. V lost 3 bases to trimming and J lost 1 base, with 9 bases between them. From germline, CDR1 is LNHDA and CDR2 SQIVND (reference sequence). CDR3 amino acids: CASSIGPDNYGYTF. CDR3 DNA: TGTGCCAGTAGTATTGGGCCGGATAACTATGGCTACACCTTC.

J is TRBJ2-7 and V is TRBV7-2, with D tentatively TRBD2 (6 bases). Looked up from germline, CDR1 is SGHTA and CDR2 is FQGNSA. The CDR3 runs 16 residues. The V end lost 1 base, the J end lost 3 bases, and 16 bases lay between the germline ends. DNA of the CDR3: TGTGCCAGCAGCTTAGAGGGGAACGGGAGCAACTACGAGCAGTACTTC. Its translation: CASSLEGNGSNYEQYF.